A single sample gave rise to the 9 T cell receptor beta chains below, sequenced in a study of monozygotic twins with inflammatory bowel disease. TCRdb reprocessed the 5' RACE reads and reports one entry per CDR3 protein, with no DNA. The sample's table shows some 200,000 distinct CDR3 sequences. Sequenced sample: blood. The receptors here all came from a human donor with ulcerative colitis or Crohn's disease, or a healthy co-twin of an affected twin (not recorded which).

This rearrangement joins TRBV9 to TRBJ2-5; the D call from TCRdb, TRBD1, cannot be confirmed without DNA. The CDR3 extends over 14 amino acids. Germline CDR1 SGDLS, CDR2 YYNGEE. The CDR3 here is CASSVEDRQETQCF.

The chain carries TRBV20-1 and TRBJ1-1. CDR1 is DFQATT and CDR2 is SNEGSKA in the germline V gene (reference sequence). The CDR3 runs to 12 residues. CDR3 sequence reads: CSASPRNTEAFF.

The chain links TRBV4-1 to TRBJ2-1; TCRdb gives TRBD2 as the D gene, but with no DNA this cannot be confirmed. The CDR3 runs 16 residues. The germline CDR1 and CDR2 sequences are MGHRA and YSYEKL. CDR3 protein: CASSQRELAGYNEQFF.

CDR3 residues: CASSLDIRAEAFF. The gene calls are TRBV11-2 and TRBJ1-1; lacking DNA, the TRBD1 call made by TCRdb goes unchecked. Germline V lookup: CDR1 SGHAT, CDR2 FQNNGV. The CDR3 spans 13 residues.

The chain carries TRBV6-5 and TRBJ1-2; TCRdb proposes TRBD1, but this gene call is untestable without DNA. Germline CDR1 is MNHEY and CDR2 is SVGAGI. This CDR3 has 12 residues. Here the CDR3 reads CASRRTGGGYTF.

The V gene is TRBV2, the J gene TRBJ1-6; TCRdb outputs TRBD1, but without DNA this stays unchecked. CDR3 length: 13 amino acids. Germline assignment: CDR1 SNHLY and CDR2 FYNNEI. The CDR3 sequence is CARGGTARSPLHF.

The V call is TRBV5-1, the J call TRBJ2-3; TCRdb proposes TRBD1, but this gene call is untestable without DNA. The germline CDR1 and CDR2 sequences are SGHRS and YFSETQ. This CDR3 is 16 amino acids long. Here the CDR3 reads CASSLVSGKRWDTQYF. The whole variable domain, remainder taken from reference TRBV5-1 and TRBJ2-3, is KAGVTQTPRYLIKTRGQQVTLSCSPISGHRSVSWYQQTPGQGLQFLFEYFSETQRNKGNFPGRFSGRQFSNSRSEMNVSTLELGDSALYLCASSLVSGKRWDTQYFGPGTRLTVL.

This chain connects TRBV27 to TRBJ1-1. Germline assignment: CDR1 MNHEY and CDR2 SMNVEV (reference sequence). This CDR3 is 16 amino acids long. CDR3 in amino acids: CASSFETARENTEAFF.

The gene calls are TRBV11-2 and TRBJ2-3. CDR1 is SGHAT and CDR2 is FQNNGV in the germline V gene. The CDR3 consists of 14 residues. CDR3: CASSLDYGADTQYF.